A selection of T cell receptor beta chains follows, all from one sample in a study of cytomegalovirus exposure and HLA in healthy donors. Assay: immunoSEQ multiplex PCR; the TCRdb copy retains only in-frame clones and omits some. The table records around 120,000 clones, 88% of them present only once. Sequencing input: PBMCs. The receptors come from a young woman in good health and CMV-seropositive. Both conserved end residues are part of each CDR3. D genes are given only for firm matches. Clone size is given for some rows only: seen once, a few or many times, or a class if the clone is expanded.

TRBJ2-2 | . | . | TRBV6-1 | CASSARWQVNTGELFF | TGTGCCAGCAGTGCCCGGTGGCAGGTTAACACCGGGGAGCTGTTTTTT
TRBJ2-1 | . | . | TRBV7-8 | CASSYILGSSYNEQFF | TGTGCCAGCAGCTATATCCTCGGGAGCTCCTACAATGAGCAGTTCTTC
TRBJ2-3 | . | . | TRBV11-2 | CASSLVVGTDTQYF | TGTGCCAGCAGCTTAGTTGTCGGCACAGATACGCAGTATTTT
TRBJ2-1 | . | . | TRBV9 | CASSVTRELSYNEQFF | TGTGCCAGCAGCGTGACCCGGGAGTTGTCCTACAATGAGCAGTTCTTC
TRBJ1-2 | . | . | TRBV6-4 | CASSVAEDYGYTF | TGTGCCAGCAGTGTAGCAGAAGACTATGGCTACACCTTC
TRBJ1-1 | once | TRBD1 | TRBV6-1 | CASSEFPHVQGFSYEAFF | TGTGCCAGCAGTGAATTCCCCCACGTACAGGGGTTTAGCTATGAAGCTTTCTTT
TRBJ2-5 | . | TRBD2 | TRBV11-2 | CASSFLAGLGETQYF | TGTGCCAGCAGCTTCCTAGCGGGGTTGGGGGAGACCCAGTACTTC
TRBJ2-1 | once | TRBD1 | TRBV5-1 | CASSIGQGASNEQFF | TGCGCCAGCAGTATAGGACAGGGGGCGTCCAATGAGCAGTTCTTC
TRBJ2-1 | once | TRBD1 | TRBV6-1 | CASSDWTGLVEQFF | TGTGCCAGCAGTGATTGGACAGGGCTCGTTGAGCAGTTCTTC
TRBJ1-5 | once | . | TRBV9 | CASSVDEDQPQHF | TGTGCCAGCAGCGTAGACGAGGATCAGCCCCAGCATTTT
TRBJ1-4 | . | . | TRBV7-9 | CASSLFSGDNEKLFF | TGTGCCAGCAGCTTATTCTCAGGGGATAATGAAAAACTGTTTTTT
TRBJ1-5 | . | TRBD1 | TRBV7-9 | CASSLEGQGVQPQHF | TGTGCCAGCAGCTTAGAAGGGCAGGGGGTCCAGCCCCAGCATTTT
TRBJ1-2 | . | . | TRBV5-6 | CASSPTGVLGYTF | TGTGCCAGCAGCCCTACAGGTGTGTTAGGCTACACCTTC
TRBJ2-1 | . | TRBD2 | TRBV4-1 | CASSQALLAGGNEQFF | TGCGCCAGCAGCCAAGCCCTCCTAGCGGGAGGCAATGAGCAGTTCTTC
TRBJ2-1 | . | TRBD2 | TRBV9 | CASSVGLAHNEQFF | TGTGCCAGCAGCGTAGGACTAGCGCATAATGAGCAGTTCTTC
TRBJ2-1 | . | . | TRBV10-3 | CAISERLAGEQFF | TGTGCCATCAGTGAGAGGCTAGCCGGTGAGCAGTTCTTC
TRBJ1-2 | once | TRBD1 | TRBV5-1 | CASSLLWQGDGGYTF | TGCGCCAGCAGCTTGTTATGGCAGGGGGACGGTGGCTACACCTTC
TRBJ1-5 | few | . | TRBV5-6 | CATSVQGPNQPQHF | TGTGCCACCAGCGTCCAGGGGCCCAATCAGCCCCAGCATTTT
TRBJ2-3 | . | TRBD2 | TRBV4-1 | CASSLGGGLAVTDTQYF | TGCGCCAGCAGCCTAGGGGGAGGACTAGCGGTAACAGATACGCAGTATTTT
TRBJ2-1 | . | TRBD2 | TRBV6-1 | CASSGRLRTSGSGNEQFF | TGTGCCAGCAGTGGACGTCTTCGGACTAGCGGGAGCGGCAATGAGCAGTTCTTC
TRBJ1-2 | . | . | TRBV7-8 | CASSPFRGQANYGYTF | TGTGCCAGCAGCCCGTTTAGGGGACAAGCTAACTATGGCTACACCTTC
TRBJ2-5 | . | TRBD1 | TRBV4-2 | CASSLKTGEETQYF | TGTGCCAGCAGCTTAAAGACAGGGGAAGAGACCCAGTACTTC
TRBJ1-3 | . | TRBD1 | TRBV9 | CASSVAPGQDLPGNTIYF | TGTGCCAGCAGCGTAGCTCCGGGACAGGATCTCCCTGGAAACACCATATATTTT
TRBJ1-2 | . | TRBD1 | TRBV19 | CASSFTGGGTRDYGYTF | TGTGCCAGTAGTTTTACAGGGGGGGGCACCAGAGACTATGGCTACACCTTC
TRBJ1-3 | . | TRBD1 | TRBV2 | CASRSTGQISGNTIYF | TGTGCCAGCAGGTCGACGGGACAGATCTCTGGAAACACCATATATTTT
TRBJ2-3 | . | TRBD2 | TRBV7-2 | CASSLVAGERSDTQYF | TGTGCCAGCAGCTTAGTTGCGGGAGAGAGATCCGATACGCAGTATTTT
TRBJ2-7 | . | TRBD1 | TRBV11-2 | CASSSWDSPYEQYF | TGTGCCAGCAGCTCGTGGGACAGCCCCTACGAGCAGTACTTC
TRBJ2-1 | . | . | TRBV5-6 | CASSLPQTLHDEQFF | TGTGCCAGCAGCTTGCCCCAGACACTTCACGATGAGCAGTTCTTC
TRBJ2-3 | . | . | TRBV5-1 | CASSLQHGRADTQYF | TGCGCCAGCAGCTTGCAGCACGGGCGGGCGGATACGCAGTATTTT
TRBJ2-2 | . | TRBD2 | TRBV6-1 | CASSGLAGPTGELFF | TGTGCCAGCAGTGGACTAGCGGGACCAACCGGGGAGCTGTTTTTT
TRBJ1-2 | . | TRBD1 | TRBV13 | CASSADREVGYTF | TGTGCCAGCAGCGCGGACAGGGAAGTGGGCTACACCTTC
TRBJ1-1 | . | . | TRBV5-1 | CASSAKGYTEAFF | TGCGCCAGCAGCGCAAAGGGGTACACTGAAGCTTTCTTT
TRBJ2-7 | . | . | TRBV6-5 | CASSYPSDNYEQYF | TGTGCCAGCAGTTACCCGTCGGACAACTACGAGCAGTACTTC
TRBJ1-1 | . | . | TRBV11-2 | CASSLGQGNTEAFF | TGTGCCAGCAGCTTAGGGCAGGGGAATACTGAAGCTTTCTTT
TRBJ2-7 | once | TRBD2 | TRBV5-4 | CASSLASPGLGEQYF | TGTGCCAGCAGCTTGGCTTCTCCGGGACTAGGAGAGCAGTACTTC
TRBJ2-1 | . | TRBD2 | TRBV13 | CASSFISGLAGVSGYNEQFF | TGTGCCAGCAGCTTTATCTCCGGACTAGCGGGAGTCAGCGGTTACAATGAGCAGTTCTTC
TRBJ1-2 | . | . | TRBV5-1 | CASSFQDGYGYTF | TGCGCCAGCAGCTTCCAGGATGGCTATGGCTACACCTTC
TRBJ1-5 | . | TRBD1 | TRBV19 | CASRVRMDRGGQPQHF | TGTGCCAGTAGAGTACGCATGGACAGGGGGGGGCAGCCCCAGCATTTT
TRBJ2-3 | . | . | TRBV9 | CASSAGDPGETDTQYF | TGTGCCAGCAGCGCTGGAGACCCTGGGGAGACAGATACGCAGTATTTT
TRBJ2-5 | . | TRBD2 | TRBV5-1 | CASSLGKLAGKETQYF | TGCGCCAGCAGCTTGGGAAAACTAGCGGGGAAAGAGACCCAGTACTTC
TRBJ1-1 | . | TRBD1 | TRBV6-1 | CASRNEQGAYTEAFF | TGTGCCAGCAGGAATGAACAGGGGGCGTACACTGAAGCTTTCTTT
TRBJ2-7 | . | TRBD2 | TRBV11-2 | CASSATSGTYEQYF | TGTGCCAGCAGCGCCACTAGCGGAACCTACGAGCAGTACTTC
TRBJ2-7 | once | TRBD1 | TRBV7-8 | CASSPLGTGSYEQYF | TGTGCCAGCAGCCCCCTCGGGACAGGGTCCTACGAGCAGTACTTC
TRBJ1-1 | few | . | TRBV7-2 | CASSLAQGASAEAFF | TGTGCCAGCAGCTTAGCCCAAGGGGCCTCGGCTGAAGCTTTCTTT
TRBJ1-6 | . | . | TRBV5-4 | CASSTQGMMDNSPLHF | TGTGCCAGCAGCACGCAGGGGATGATGGATAATTCACCCCTCCACTTT
TRBJ2-2 | few | . | TRBV9 | CASSPSLYTGELFF | TGTGCCAGCAGCCCAAGCCTGTATACCGGGGAGCTGTTTTTT
TRBJ1-1 | once | TRBD1 | TRBV4-1 | CASSQGPTGGNTEAFF | TGCGCCAGCAGCCAAGGCCCGACAGGGGGGAACACTGAAGCTTTCTTT
TRBJ2-1 | . | . | TRBV7-3 | CASSLTWAGPGHEQFF | TGTGCCAGCAGCTTAACGTGGGCGGGGCCAGGTCATGAGCAGTTCTTC
TRBJ2-3 | few | . | TRBV10-1 | CASSRGLTDTQYF | TGCGCCAGCAGCAGGGGCTTAACAGATACGCAGTATTTT
TRBJ1-4 | few | TRBD1 | TRBV11-2 | CASSQIQGEKLFF | TGTGCCAGCAGCCAAATACAGGGGGAAAAACTGTTTTTT
TRBJ2-7 | . | . | TRBV7-2 | CASSLGIPYEQYF | TGTGCCAGCAGCCTTGGCATCCCGTACGAGCAGTACTTC
TRBJ2-4 | once | TRBD2 | TRBV30 | CAWSPRLAGGRLNF | TGTGCCTGGAGTCCGCGACTAGCGGGGGGTCGCCTTAACTTC
TRBJ2-7 | . | . | TRBV7-9 | CASRGGRAYEQYF | TGTGCCAGCAGAGGGGGAAGGGCCTACGAGCAGTACTTC
TRBJ2-2 | . | TRBD2 | TRBV6-1 | CASGSGGSTGELFF | TGTGCCAGCGGTAGCGGGGGGAGCACCGGGGAGCTGTTTTTT
TRBJ1-2 | . | . | TRBV6-6 | CASNLGGWGYTF | TGTGCCAGCAATCTAGGGGGTTGGGGCTACACCTTC
TRBJ2-5 | . | TRBD1 | TRBV5-1 | CASSLDRGAETQYF | TGCGCCAGCAGCTTGGACAGGGGCGCGGAGACCCAGTACTTC
TRBJ1-4 | . | TRBD1 | TRBV9 | CASSVTGTVNEKLFF | TGTGCCAGCAGCGTAACCGGGACAGTTAATGAAAAACTGTTTTTT
TRBJ1-6 | few | . | TRBV27 | CASSLQGSHGSPLHF | TGTGCCAGCAGTTTACAGGGAAGTCACGGTTCACCCCTCCACTTT
TRBJ2-6 | . | . | TRBV7-9 | CASSLAVGLSGANVLTF | TGTGCCAGCAGCTTAGCCGTGGGGCTCTCTGGGGCCAACGTCCTGACTTTC